This T cell receptor (beta chain) was sequenced in a study of patients and donors after allogeneic stem cell transplantation. Looked up from germline, CDR1 is SGHDT and CDR2 is YYEEEE. Trimming took 3 bases from V and 2 from J; bases not matched to a gene: 8. CDR3 length: 15 amino acids. TCRdb reprocessed the RT-PCR reads with MiXCR, giving one entry per CDR3 protein. This sample has 70,000 to 100,000 distinct CDR3 sequences, with approximately 5.2% found just once. The sequenced material came from blood, either unsorted or a sorted T cell fraction (not recorded which). The sequence derives from a human donor who was either an allogeneic HSCT recipient or a stem cell or donor lymphocyte infusion donor (not recorded which). It is not recorded whose cells these are; they may come from a transplant donor. The chain employs TRBV5-6 and TRBJ2-7; TRBD1 matches at 7 bases. The CDR3 region is CASSYRTGSTYEQYF. CDR3 nucleotides: TGTGCCAGCAGCTACCGGACAGGCTCAACCTACGAGCAGTACTTC.